The 6 T cell receptor beta chains below all came from one sample that was sequenced in a study of T cell responses to AZD1222 COVID-19 vaccine. Sequencing was performed with immunoSEQ multiplex PCR; in TCRdb, only in-frame clones are kept and a portion is missing. The sample yields about 56,000 clones, 80% seen once. Specimen: peripheral blood, collected 28 days after the second AZD1222 dose. The receptor source for this set is an adult who received the AZD1222 COVID-19 vaccine.

This clone has more than one count but fewer than ten. The genes are TRBV6-5 and TRBJ1-6; TRBD1 matches at 8 bases. Germline V gene data show CDR1 as MNHEY and CDR2 as SVGAGI. The CDR3 loop spans 15 amino acids. Trimming cost V 4 bases and J 5 bases; bases outside gene matches: 4. CDR3 in DNA: TGTGCCAGCAGTTTTGGACAGGGAGATAATTCACCCCTCCACTTT. It translates to CASSFGQGDNSPLHF.

The chain has TRBV6-5 and TRBJ2-1; TRBD1 is a possible D gene (6 bases). V was trimmed by 7 bases and J by 5 bases, leaving 6 bases between them. Germline loops: CDR1 MNHEY, CDR2 SVGAGI. The CDR3 is 11 amino acids. Here the CDR3 reads CASNRDNEQFF. In DNA, the CDR3 is TGTGCCAGCAACAGGGACAATGAGCAGTTCTTC.

This chain joins TRBV5-4 and TRBJ1-6; TRBD1 matches 8 bases. Unmatched junction bases numbered 6, after V lost 4 bases and J lost 6 bases. Germline V gene lookup returns CDR1 SGHNT and CDR2 YYREEE (reference sequence). The CDR3 covers 15 residues. The DNA of the CDR3 is TGTGCCAGCAGCGTTCAGGGGGCTGGTAATTCACCCCTCCACTTT. It codes for CASSVQGAGNSPLHF.

The V call is TRBV29-1, the J call TRBJ1-1; no definite D call. Trimming took off 5 bases at V and 3 bases at J, with 16 bases between the two ends. Looked up from germline, CDR1 is SQVTM and CDR2 is ANQGSEA. CDR3 length: 14 residues. CDR3 in amino acids: CSVNPRGGDTEAFF. Here the CDR3 DNA reads TGCAGCGTTAACCCCCGCGGCGGGGACACTGAAGCTTTCTTT. Full variable domain (missing parts from reference TRBV29-1 and TRBJ1-1): SAVISQKPSRDICQRGTSLTIQCQVDSQVTMMFWYRQQPGQSLTLIATANQGSEATYESGFVIDKFPISRPNLTFSTLTVSNMSPEDSSIYLCSVNPRGGDTEAFFGQGTRLTVV.

The V call is TRBV18, the J call TRBJ1-6; D unclear. Per germline, CDR1 KGHSH and CDR2 LQKENI. The length of the CDR3 is 14 residues. The ends were cut back, 6 bases at V and 4 bases at J, with 10 bases in the middle. This CDR3 is CASSPGPYNSPLHF. The CDR3 bases are TGTGCCAGCTCCCCCGGACCGTATAATTCACCCCTCCACTTT. The variable domain in full, with the rest retrieved from reference TRBV18 and TRBJ1-6, is NAGVMQNPRHLVRRRGQEARLRCSPMKGHSHVYWYRQLPEEGLKFMVYLQKENIIDESGMPKERFSAEFPKEGPSILRIQQVVRGDSAAYFCASSPGPYNSPLHFGNGTRLTVT.

This clone was seen just once. The chain combines TRBV7-9 with TRBJ1-1; TRBD1 agrees at 10 bases. There are 14 residues in the CDR3. Germline V gene data show CDR1 as SEHNR and CDR2 as FQNEAQ (reference sequence). V lost 3 bases and J lost 7; bases outside the gene matches: 5. CDR3 residues: CASSFGTGADEAFF. The CDR3 DNA is TGTGCCAGCAGCTTCGGGACAGGGGCCGATGAAGCTTTCTTT.